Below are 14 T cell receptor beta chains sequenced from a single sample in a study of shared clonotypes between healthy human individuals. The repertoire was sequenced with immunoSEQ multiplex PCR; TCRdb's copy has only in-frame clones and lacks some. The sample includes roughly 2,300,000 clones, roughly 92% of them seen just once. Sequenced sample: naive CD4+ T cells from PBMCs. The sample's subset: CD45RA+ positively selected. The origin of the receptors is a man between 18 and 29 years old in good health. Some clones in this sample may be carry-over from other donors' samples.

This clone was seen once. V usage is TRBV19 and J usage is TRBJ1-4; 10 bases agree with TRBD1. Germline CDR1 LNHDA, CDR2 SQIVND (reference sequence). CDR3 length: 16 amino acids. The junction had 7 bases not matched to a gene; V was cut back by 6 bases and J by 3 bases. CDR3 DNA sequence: TGTGCCAGTAGAGAGACAGGGGGCCTGCCTAATGAAAAACTGTTTTTT. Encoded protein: CASRETGGLPNEKLFF.

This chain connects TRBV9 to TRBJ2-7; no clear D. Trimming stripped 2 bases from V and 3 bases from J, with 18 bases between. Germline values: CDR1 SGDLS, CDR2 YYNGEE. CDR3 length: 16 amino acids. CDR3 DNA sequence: TGTGCCAGCAGCGTCGATCAAGCTACGAGCCTCTACGAGCAGTACTTC. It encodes CASSVDQATSLYEQYF.

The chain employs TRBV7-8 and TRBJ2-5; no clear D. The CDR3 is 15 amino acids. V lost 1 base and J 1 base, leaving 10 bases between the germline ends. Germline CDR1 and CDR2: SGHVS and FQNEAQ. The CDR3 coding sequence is TGTGCCAGCAGCTTAGGACTGCTAGTCCAAGAGACCCAGTACTTC. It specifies CASSLGLLVQETQYF.

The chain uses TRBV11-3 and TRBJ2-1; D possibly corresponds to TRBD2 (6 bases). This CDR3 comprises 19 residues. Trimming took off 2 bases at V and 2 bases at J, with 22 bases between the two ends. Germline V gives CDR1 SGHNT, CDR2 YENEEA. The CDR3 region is CASSLSGCGPGRAYNEQFF. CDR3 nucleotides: TGTGCCAGCAGCTTAAGCGGGTGTGGGCCCGGGCGGGCCTACAATGAGCAGTTCTTC. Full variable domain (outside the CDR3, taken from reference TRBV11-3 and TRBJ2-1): EAGVVQSPRYKIIEKKQPVAFWCNPISGHNTLYWYLQNLGQGPELLIRYENEEAVDDSQLPKDRFSAERLKGVDSTLKIQPAELGDSAVYLCASSLSGCGPGRAYNEQFFGPGTRLTVL.

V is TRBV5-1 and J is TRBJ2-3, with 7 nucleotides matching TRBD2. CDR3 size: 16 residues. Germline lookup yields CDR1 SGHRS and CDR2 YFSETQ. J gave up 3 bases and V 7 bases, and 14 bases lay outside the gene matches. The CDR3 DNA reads TGCGCCAGCGACAAGGCGCGGGCGGGAGTAACAGATACGCAGTATTTT. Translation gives CASDKARAGVTDTQYF.

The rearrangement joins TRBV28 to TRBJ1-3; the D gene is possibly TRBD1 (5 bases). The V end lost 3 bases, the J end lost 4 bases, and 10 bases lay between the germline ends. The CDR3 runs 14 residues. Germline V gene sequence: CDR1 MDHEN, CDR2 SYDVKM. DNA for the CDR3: TGTGCCAGCAGTTTTTTAGGGGTGGGAAACACCATATATTTT. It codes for CASSFLGVGNTIYF.

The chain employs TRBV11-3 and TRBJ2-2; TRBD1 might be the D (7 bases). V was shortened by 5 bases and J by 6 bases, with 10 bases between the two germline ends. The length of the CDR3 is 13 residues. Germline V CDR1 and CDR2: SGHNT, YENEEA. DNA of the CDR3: TGTGCCAGCAGCCAGGGGGGTTCCGGGGAGCTGTTTTTT. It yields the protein CASSQGGSGELFF.

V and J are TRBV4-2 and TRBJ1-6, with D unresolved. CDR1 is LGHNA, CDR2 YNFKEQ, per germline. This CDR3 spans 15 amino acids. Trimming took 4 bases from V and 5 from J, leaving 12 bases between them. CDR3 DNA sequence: TGTGCCAGCAGCCGAGACGGGCAGAATAATTCACCCCTCCACTTT. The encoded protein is CASSRDGQNNSPLHF.

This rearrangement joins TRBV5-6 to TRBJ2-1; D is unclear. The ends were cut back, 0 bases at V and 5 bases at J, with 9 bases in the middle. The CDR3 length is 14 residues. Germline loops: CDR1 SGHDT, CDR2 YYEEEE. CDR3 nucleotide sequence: TGTGCCAGCAGCTTGGTTGGGGTTGACAATGAGCAGTTCTTC. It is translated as CASSLVGVDNEQFF.

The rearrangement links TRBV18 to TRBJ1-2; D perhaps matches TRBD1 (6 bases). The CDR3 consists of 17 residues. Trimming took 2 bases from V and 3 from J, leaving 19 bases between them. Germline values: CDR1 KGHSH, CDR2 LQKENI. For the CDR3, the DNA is TGTGCCAGCTCACCAACCGAGGGGGGCAGGGAGTACTATGGCTACACCTTC. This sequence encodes CASSPTEGGREYYGYTF.

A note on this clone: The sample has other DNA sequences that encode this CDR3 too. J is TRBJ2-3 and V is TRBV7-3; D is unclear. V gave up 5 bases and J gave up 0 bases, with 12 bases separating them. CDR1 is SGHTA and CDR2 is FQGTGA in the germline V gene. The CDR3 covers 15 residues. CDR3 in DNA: TGTGCCAGCAGCCTTTTGGGGTCTAGCACAGATACGCAGTATTTT. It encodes CASSLLGSSTDTQYF.

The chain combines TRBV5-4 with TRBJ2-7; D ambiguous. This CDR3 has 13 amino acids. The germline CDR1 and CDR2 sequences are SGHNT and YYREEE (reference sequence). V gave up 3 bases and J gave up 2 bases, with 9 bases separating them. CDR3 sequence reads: CASSSRSPYEQYF. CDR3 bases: TGTGCCAGCAGCTCGCGATCCCCCTACGAGCAGTACTTC.

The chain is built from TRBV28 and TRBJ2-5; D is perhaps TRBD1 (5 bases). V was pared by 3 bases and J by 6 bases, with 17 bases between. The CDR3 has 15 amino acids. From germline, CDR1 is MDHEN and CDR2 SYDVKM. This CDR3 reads CASSLAGYDQKTQYF. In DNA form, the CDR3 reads TGTGCCAGCAGTTTGGCAGGGTACGACCAGAAGACCCAGTACTTC.

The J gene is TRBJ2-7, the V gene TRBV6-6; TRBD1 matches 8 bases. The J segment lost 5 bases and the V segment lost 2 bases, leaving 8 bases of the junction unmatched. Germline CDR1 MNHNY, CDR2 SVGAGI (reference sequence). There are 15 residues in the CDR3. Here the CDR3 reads CASSYKKTGDHEQYF. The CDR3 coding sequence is TGTGCCAGCAGTTACAAAAAGACAGGGGATCACGAGCAGTACTTC.